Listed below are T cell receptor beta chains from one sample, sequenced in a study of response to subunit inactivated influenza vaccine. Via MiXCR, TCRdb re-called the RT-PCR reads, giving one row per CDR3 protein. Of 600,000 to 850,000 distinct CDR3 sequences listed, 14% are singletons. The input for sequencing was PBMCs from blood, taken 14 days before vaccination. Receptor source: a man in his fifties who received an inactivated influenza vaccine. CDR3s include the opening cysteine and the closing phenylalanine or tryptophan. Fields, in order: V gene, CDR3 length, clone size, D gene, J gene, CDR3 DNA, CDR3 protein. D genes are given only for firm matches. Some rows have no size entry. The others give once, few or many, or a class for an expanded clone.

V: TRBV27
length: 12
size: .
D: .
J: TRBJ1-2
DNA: TGTGCCAGCGGACCTCACAGGGAAGGCTACACCTTC
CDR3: CASGPHREGYTF

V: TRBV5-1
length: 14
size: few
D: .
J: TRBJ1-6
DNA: TGCGCCAGCAGCCCGAGACAAGATAATTCACCCCTCCACTTT
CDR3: CASSPRQDNSPLHF

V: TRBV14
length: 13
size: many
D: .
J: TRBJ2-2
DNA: TGTGCCAGCAGCCAAACCGGGATCGGGGAGCTGTTTTTT
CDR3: CASSQTGIGELFF

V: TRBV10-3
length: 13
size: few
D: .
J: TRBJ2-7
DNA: TGTGCCATCAGTGAGTCGAATTTACCACGGCAGTACTTC
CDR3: CAISESNLPRQYF

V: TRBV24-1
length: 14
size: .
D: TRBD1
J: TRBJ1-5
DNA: TGTGCCACCAGTGAGGGGACAGGGAATCAGCCCCAGCATTTT
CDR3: CATSEGTGNQPQHF

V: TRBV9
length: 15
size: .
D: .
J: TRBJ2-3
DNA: TGTGCCAGCAGCGCCCAGCTGAGCCTCACAGATACGCAGTATTTT
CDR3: CASSAQLSLTDTQYF

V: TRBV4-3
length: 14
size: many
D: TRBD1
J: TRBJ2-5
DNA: TGCGCCAGCAGCCGCCAGACAGGGCAAGAGACCCAGTACTTC
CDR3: CASSRQTGQETQYF

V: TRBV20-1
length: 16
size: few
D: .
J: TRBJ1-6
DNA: TGCAGTGCTAGAGATGGTAGGCAGGGCAATAATTCACCCCTCCACTTT
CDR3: CSARDGRQGNNSPLHF

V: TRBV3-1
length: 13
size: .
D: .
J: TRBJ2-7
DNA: TGTGCCAGCAGCCGTGACCCAGAGAGCGAGCAGTACTTC
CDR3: CASSRDPESEQYF

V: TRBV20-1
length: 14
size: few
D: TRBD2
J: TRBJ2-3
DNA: TGCAGTGCAAGAGGCCGGGAGGGTGTAGATACGCAGTATTTT
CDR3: CSARGREGVDTQYF

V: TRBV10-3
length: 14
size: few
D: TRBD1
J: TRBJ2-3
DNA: TGTGCCATCAGTGTTGGGGACAGCTCAGATACGCAGTATTTT
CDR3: CAISVGDSSDTQYF

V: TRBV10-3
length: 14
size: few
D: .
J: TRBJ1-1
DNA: TGTGCCATCAGTGACTGGGTTAAGAACCCTGAAGCTTTCTTT
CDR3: CAISDWVKNPEAFF

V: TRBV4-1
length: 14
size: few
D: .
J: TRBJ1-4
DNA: TGCGCCAGCAGCCAAGTGGCCAGGGTGGAAAAACTGTTTTTT
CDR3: CASSQVARVEKLFF

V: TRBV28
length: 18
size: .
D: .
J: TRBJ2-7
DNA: TGTGCCAGCAGGTCGGGGGTTCAGAGGGAGCGGGTCCCCTACGAGCAGTACTTC
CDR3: CASRSGVQRERVPYEQYF

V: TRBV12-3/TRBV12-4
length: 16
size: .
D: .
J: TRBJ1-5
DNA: TGTGCCAGCAGCCTACAGGGACTGGAAAGCAATCAGCCCCAGCATTTT
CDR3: CASSLQGLESNQPQHF

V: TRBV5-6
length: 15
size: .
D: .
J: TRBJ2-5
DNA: TGTGCCAGCAGCTCCCTCAGAGGAGTCGAGGAGACCCAGTACTTC
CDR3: CASSSLRGVEETQYF

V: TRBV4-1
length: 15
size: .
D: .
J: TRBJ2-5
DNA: TGCGCCAGCAGCCCACGGGGGGCGGTGGTAGAGACCCAGTACTTC
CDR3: CASSPRGAVVETQYF

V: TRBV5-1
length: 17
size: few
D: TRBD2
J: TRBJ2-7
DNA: TGCGCCAGCAGCTTGGCCGTGGGAGGGGTTTACTCCTACGAGCAGTACTTC
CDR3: CASSLAVGGVYSYEQYF

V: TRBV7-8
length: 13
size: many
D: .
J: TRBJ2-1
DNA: TGTGCCAGCAGCTACCGACTAGTGATTGAGCAGTTCTTC
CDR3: CASSYRLVIEQFF

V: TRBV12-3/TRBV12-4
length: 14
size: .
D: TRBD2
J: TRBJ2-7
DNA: TGTGCCAGCAGTCCTTTGGGGGGGGCCTACGAGCAGTACTTC
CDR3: CASSPLGGAYEQYF

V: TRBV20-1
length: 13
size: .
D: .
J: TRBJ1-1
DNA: TGCAGTGCTAAGTTATCGCTGGACACTGAAGCTTTCTTT
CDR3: CSAKLSLDTEAFF

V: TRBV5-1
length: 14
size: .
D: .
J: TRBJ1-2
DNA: TGCGCCAGCAGCTTGCAGGTCGGCGAAGATGGCTACACCTTC
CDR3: CASSLQVGEDGYTF

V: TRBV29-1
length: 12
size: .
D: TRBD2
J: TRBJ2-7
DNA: TGCAGCGCGGGACTAGCGGCCTACGAGCAGTACTTC
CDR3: CSAGLAAYEQYF

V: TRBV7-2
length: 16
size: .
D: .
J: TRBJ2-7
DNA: TGTGCCAGCAGCACCCGAGACAGCCTGAAATCCTACGAGCAGTACTTC
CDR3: CASSTRDSLKSYEQYF

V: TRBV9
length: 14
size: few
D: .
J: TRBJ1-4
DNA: TGTGCCAGCAGGCCCGGGTACCAGACGGGAAAACTGTTTTTT
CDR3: CASRPGYQTGKLFF

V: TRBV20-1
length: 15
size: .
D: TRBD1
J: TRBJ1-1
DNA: TGCAGTGCTATTTTGGGGAACAGGGGAAACACTGAAGCTTTCTTT
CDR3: CSAILGNRGNTEAFF

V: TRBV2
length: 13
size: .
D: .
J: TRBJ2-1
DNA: TGTGCCATCACGCGGGACATTTACAATGAGCAGTTCTTC
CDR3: CAITRDIYNEQFF

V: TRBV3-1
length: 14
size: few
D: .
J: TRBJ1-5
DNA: TGTGCCAGCAGCCAAGGCGATGCTTTGGGCCCTCCCCATTTT
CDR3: CASSQGDALGPPHF

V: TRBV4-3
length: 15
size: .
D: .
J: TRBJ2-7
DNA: TGCGCCAGCAGCCAAGATCGCATGGCCTCCGGCGAGCAGTACTTC
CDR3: CASSQDRMASGEQYF

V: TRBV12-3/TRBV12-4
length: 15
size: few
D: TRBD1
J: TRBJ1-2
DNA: TGTGCCAGCAGTTTCACAGGGGGTGGGATCTATGGCTACACCTTC
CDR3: CASSFTGGGIYGYTF

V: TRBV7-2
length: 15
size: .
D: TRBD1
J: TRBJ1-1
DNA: TGTGCCAGCACCAGCAAGGTGGACAGGGGCACTGAAGCTTTCTTT
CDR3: CASTSKVDRGTEAFF

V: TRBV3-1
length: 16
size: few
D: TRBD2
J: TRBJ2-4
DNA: TGTGCCAGCAGCGGAAGCCTAGCGGAAGCCAAAAACATTCAGTACTTC
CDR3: CASSGSLAEAKNIQYF

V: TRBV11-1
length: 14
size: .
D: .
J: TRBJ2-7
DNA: TGTGCCAGCAGCCGCCACGGCGGGGTCTACGAGCAGTACTTC
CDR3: CASSRHGGVYEQYF

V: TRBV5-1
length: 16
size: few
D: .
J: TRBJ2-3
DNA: TGCGCCAGCAGCCCGGGGAGCAGGACGAGCACAGATACGCAGTATTTT
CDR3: CASSPGSRTSTDTQYF